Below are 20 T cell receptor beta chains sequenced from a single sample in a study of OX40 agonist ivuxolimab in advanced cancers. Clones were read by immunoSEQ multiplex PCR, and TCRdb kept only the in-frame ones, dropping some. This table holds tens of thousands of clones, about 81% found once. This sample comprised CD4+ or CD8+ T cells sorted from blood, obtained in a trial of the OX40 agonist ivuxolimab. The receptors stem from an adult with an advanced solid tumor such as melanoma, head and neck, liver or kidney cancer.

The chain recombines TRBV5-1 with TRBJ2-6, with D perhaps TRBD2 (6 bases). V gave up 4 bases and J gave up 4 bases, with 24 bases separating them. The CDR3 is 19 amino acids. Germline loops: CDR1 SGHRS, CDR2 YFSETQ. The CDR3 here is CASSPRPGEVPSGANVLTF. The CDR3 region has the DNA TGCGCCAGCAGCCCTCGGCCGGGGGAGGTTCCCTCCGGGGCCAACGTCCTGACTTTC.

The CDR3 spells CASSGDSLSNQPQHF. CDR3 sequence (DNA): TGTGCCAGTAGCGGGGACAGCCTTAGCAATCAGCCCCAGCATTTT. The chain has TRBV19 and TRBJ1-5; 7 nucleotides line up with TRBD1. Germline V gene data show CDR1 as LNHDA and CDR2 as SQIVND (reference sequence). V lost 6 bases, J lost 0 bases, and 5 bases stayed unmatched. CDR3 length equals 15 residues.

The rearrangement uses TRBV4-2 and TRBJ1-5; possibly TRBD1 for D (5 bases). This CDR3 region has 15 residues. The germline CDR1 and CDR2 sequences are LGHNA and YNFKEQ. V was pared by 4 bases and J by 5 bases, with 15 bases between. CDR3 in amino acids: CASSPRWPRDQPQHF. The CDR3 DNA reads TGTGCCAGCAGCCCCCGGTGGCCCAGGGATCAGCCCCAGCATTTT.

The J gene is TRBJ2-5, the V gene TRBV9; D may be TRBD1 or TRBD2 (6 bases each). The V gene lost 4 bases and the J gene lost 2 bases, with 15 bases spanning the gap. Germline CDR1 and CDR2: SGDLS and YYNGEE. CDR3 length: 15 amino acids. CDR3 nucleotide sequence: TGTGCCAGCAGCTCCGCGGGGCAGGGGCAAGAGACCCAGTACTTC. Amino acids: CASSSAGQGQETQYF.

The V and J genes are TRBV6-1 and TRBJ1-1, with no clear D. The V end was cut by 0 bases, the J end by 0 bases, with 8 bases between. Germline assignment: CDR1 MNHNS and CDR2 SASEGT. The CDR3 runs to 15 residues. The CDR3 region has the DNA TGTGCCAGCAGTGAAGCCTGGGGTATGAACACTGAAGCTTTCTTT. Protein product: CASSEAWGMNTEAFF.

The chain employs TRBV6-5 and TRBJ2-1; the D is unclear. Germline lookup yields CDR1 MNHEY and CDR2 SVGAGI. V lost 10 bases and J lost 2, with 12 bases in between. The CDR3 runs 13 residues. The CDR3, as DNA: TGTGCCACCTTCGACCGGGCCTACAATGAGCAGTTCTTC. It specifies CATFDRAYNEQFF.

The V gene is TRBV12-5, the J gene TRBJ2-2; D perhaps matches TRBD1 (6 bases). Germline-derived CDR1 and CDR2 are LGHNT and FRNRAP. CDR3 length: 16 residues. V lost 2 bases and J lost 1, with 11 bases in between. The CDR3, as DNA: TGTGCTAGTGGTTTGCCGACAGGATGGAACACCGGGGAGCTGTTTTTT. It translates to CASGLPTGWNTGELFF.

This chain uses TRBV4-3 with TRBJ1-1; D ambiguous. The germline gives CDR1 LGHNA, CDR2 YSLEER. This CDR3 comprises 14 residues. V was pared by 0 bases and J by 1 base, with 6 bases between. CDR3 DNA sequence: TGCGCCAGCAGCCAAGAAAGACAGAACACTGAAGCTTTCTTT. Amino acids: CASSQERQNTEAFF.

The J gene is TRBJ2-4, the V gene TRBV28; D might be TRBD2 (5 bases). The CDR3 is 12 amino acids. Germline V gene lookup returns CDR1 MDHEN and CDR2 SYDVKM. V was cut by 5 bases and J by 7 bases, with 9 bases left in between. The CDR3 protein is CASSLGVNIQYF. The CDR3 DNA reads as TGTGCCAGCAGTCTCGGGGTGAACATTCAGTACTTC.

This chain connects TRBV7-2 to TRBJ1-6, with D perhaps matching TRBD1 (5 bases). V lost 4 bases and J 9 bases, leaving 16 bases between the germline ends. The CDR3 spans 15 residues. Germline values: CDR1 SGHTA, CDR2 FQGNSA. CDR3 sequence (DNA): TGTGCCAGCAGCTGGGGACGGCTGGGGAGTTCACCCCTCCACTTT. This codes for CASSWGRLGSSPLHF.

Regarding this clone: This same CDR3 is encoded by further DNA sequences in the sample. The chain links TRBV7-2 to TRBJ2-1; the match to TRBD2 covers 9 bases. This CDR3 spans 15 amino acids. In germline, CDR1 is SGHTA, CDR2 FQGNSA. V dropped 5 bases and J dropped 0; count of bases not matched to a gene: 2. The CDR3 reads CASSLSGSSYNEQFF. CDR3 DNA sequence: TGTGCCAGCAGCCTTAGCGGGAGCTCCTACAATGAGCAGTTCTTC.

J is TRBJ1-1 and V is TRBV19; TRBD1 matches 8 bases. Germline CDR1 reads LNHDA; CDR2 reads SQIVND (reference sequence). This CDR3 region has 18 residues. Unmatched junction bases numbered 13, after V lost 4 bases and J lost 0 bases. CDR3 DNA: TGTGCCAGTAGTAATCTGGGGACAGGAACTTTTTTGAACACTGAAGCTTTCTTT. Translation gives CASSNLGTGTFLNTEAFF.

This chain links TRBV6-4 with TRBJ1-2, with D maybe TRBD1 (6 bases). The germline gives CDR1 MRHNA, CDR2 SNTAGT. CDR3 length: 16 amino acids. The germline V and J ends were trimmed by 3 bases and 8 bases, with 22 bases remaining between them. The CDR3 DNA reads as TGTGCCAGCAGTGAAAGACAGGACAGTAGCTTTGAAGGCTACACCTTC. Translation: CASSERQDSSFEGYTF.

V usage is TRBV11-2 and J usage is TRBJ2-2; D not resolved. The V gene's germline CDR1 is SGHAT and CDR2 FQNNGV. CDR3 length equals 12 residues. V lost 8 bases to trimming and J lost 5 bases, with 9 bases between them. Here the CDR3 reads CASGRLTGELFF. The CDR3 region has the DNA TGTGCCAGCGGCCGGCTAACCGGGGAGCTGTTTTTT.

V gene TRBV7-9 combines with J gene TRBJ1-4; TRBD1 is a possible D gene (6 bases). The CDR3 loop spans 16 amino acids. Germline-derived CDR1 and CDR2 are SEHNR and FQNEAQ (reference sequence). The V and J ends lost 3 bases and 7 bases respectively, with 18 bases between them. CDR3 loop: CASSFSRGGGLEKLFF. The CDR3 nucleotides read TGTGCCAGCAGCTTTTCCAGGGGCGGGGGGCTTGAAAAACTGTTTTTT.

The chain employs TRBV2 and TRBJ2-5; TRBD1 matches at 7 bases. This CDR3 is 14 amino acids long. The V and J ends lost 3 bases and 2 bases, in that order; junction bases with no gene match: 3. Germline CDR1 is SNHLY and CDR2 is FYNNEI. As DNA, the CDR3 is TGTGCCAGCAGTGAGGCGACAGGGCAAGAGACCCAGTACTTC. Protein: CASSEATGQETQYF.

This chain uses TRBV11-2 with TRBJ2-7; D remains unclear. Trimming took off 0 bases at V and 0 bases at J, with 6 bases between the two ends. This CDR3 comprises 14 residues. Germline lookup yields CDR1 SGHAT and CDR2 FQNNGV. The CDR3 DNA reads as TGTGCCAGCAGCTTAGATGACCACTCCTACGAGCAGTACTTC. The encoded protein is CASSLDDHSYEQYF.

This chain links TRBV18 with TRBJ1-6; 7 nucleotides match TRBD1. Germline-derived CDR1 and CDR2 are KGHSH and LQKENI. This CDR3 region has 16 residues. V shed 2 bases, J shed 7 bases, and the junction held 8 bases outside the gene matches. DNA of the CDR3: TGTGCCAGCTCACCAACTGACAGGGCGACAAATTCACCCCTCCACTTT. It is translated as CASSPTDRATNSPLHF. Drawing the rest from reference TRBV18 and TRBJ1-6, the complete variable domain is NAGVMQNPRHLVRRRGQEARLRCSPMKGHSHVYWYRQLPEEGLKFMVYLQKENIIDESGMPKERFSAEFPKEGPSILRIQQVVRGDSAAYFCASSPTDRATNSPLHFGNGTRLTVT.

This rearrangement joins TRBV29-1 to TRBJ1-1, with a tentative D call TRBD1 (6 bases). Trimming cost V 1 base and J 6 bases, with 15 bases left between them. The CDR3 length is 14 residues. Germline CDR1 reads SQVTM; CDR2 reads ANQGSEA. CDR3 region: CSVEVWTVRAEAFF. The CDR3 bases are TGCAGCGTTGAAGTTTGGACAGTACGGGCTGAAGCTTTCTTT.

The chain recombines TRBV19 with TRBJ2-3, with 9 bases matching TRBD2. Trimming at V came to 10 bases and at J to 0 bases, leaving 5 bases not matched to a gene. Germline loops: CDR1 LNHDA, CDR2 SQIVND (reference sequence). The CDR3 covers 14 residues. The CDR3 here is CATVAGDSTDTQYF. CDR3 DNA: TGTGCCACCGTAGCGGGAGACAGCACAGATACGCAGTATTTT. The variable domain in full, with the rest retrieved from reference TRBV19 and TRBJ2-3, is DGGITQSPKYLFRKEGQNVTLSCEQNLNHDAMYWYRQDPGQGLRLIYYSQIVNDFQKGDIAEGYSVSREKKESFPLTVTSAQKNPTAFYLCATVAGDSTDTQYFGPGTRLTVL.